The TCR beta chain under discussion was sequenced for a study of T cells after yellow fever vaccination. From the 5' RACE reads, TCRdb called clonotypes with MiXCR, one entry per CDR3 protein. The sample has about 330,000 distinct CDR3 sequences; 7% to 9% are singletons. This clonotype was seen a few times. The CDR3 runs 13 residues. Germline CDR1 is SGHRS and CDR2 is YFSETQ. Deletions cut 4 bases from V and 5 bases from J, with 12 bases between. The TCR originated in a man aged 18 to 35 who received the YFV17D yellow fever vaccine. Source: PBMCs, taken 45 days after the first yellow fever vaccination. The rearrangement links TRBV5-1 to TRBJ2-5, with D possibly TRBD2 on 6 matching bases. The CDR3 reads CASSAFGGETQYF. The CDR3 nucleotides read TGCGCCAGCAGCGCTTTTGGGGGGGAGACCCAGTACTTC.